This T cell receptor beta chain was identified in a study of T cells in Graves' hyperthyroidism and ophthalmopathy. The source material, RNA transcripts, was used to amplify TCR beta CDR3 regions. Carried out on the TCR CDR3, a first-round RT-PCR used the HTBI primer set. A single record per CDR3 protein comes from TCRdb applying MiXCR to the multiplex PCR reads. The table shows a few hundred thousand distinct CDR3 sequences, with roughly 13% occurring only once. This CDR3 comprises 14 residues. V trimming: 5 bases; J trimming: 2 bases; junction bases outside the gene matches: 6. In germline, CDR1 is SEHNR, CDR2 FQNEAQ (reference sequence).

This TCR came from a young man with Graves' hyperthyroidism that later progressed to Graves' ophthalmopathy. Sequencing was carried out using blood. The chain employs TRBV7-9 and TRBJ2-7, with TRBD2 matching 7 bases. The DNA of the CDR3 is TGTGCCAGCAGCCGGGGGGACGGACCCTACGAGCAGTACTTC. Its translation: CASSRGDGPYEQYF.